These 18 T cell receptor beta chains were all obtained from the same sample, sequenced in a study of T cells in Graves' hyperthyroidism and ophthalmopathy. Researchers took RNA transcripts and amplified the TCR beta CDR3 regions from them. HTBI primers were employed in a first-round RT-PCR of the TCR CDR3. TCRdb passed the multiplex PCR reads through MiXCR, listing each CDR3 protein once. The profile shows almost 350,000 distinct CDR3 sequences, 18% of them singletons. Sample: blood. The receptor set was obtained from a woman between 40 and 50 years old with Graves' ophthalmopathy.

In its sample, this clonotype was seen many times. The chain joins TRBV20-1 to TRBJ1-1; D is unclear. V was pared by 3 bases and J by 0 bases, with 11 bases between. The CDR3 is made up of 14 amino acids. Germline assignment: CDR1 DFQATT and CDR2 SNEGSKA (reference sequence). CDR3 sequence reads: CSASKGAMNTEAFF. The CDR3 region has the DNA TGCAGTGCTAGTAAGGGAGCGATGAACACTGAAGCTTTCTTT.

This clonotype was detected many times. CDR3 DNA: TGTGCCAGCAGTGAAGCGCTTCTGGGGGGGCGCGACGACGAGCAGTACTTC. It codes for CASSEALLGGRDDEQYF. The chain carries TRBV2 and TRBJ2-7, with D possibly TRBD2 on 7 matching bases. Looked up from germline, CDR1 is SNHLY and CDR2 is FYNNEI. CDR3 size: 17 residues. V lost 0 bases and J lost 5, with 20 bases in between.

In this sample, this clonotype turned up many times. The V and J genes are TRBV15 and TRBJ2-5; 7 bases map to TRBD2. The junction had 1 base not matched to a gene; V was cut back by 0 bases and J by 3 bases. The CDR3 is 14 amino acids. Germline values: CDR1 LNHNV, CDR2 YYDKDF (reference sequence). CDR3: CATSRDLAEETQYF. The CDR3 DNA reads as TGTGCCACCAGCAGAGATCTAGCGGAAGAGACCCAGTACTTC.

This clonotype was counted at least ten times. The chain recombines TRBV19 with TRBJ1-2; unclear D gene. The CDR3 is 16 residues long. Germline V gives CDR1 LNHDA, CDR2 SQIVND (reference sequence). Trimming left V 3 bases short and J 2 bases short, with 16 bases between. CDR3 region: CASSIPPGAQNYGYTF. CDR3 nucleotide sequence: TGTGCCAGTAGTATTCCCCCGGGCGCGCAGAACTATGGCTACACCTTC.

This clonotype was seen many times. A much larger clonotype is one base distant, so this may be a read error. The chain links TRBV7-3 to TRBJ1-2, with D possibly being TRBD1 (6 bases). This CDR3 region has 15 residues. Germline values: CDR1 SGHTA, CDR2 FQGTGA. CDR3 protein: CVSSLTTGRGNGYTF. Written as DNA, the CDR3 is TGTGTCAGCAGCTTAACAACGGGGAGGGGGAATGGCTACACCTTC.

This clonotype appeared many times. V and J are TRBV11-2 and TRBJ2-7; a possible D gene is TRBD1 (5 bases). Per the germline V gene, CDR1 is SGHAT and CDR2 is FQNNGV. Trimming cost V 5 bases and J 1 base, with 15 bases left between them. This CDR3 region has 15 residues. The CDR3 loop reads CASSTGAATSYEQYF. The CDR3 coding sequence is TGTGCCAGCAGCACTGGGGCAGCAACATCCTACGAGCAGTACTTC.

This clonotype was picked up many times. The chain has TRBV6-5 and TRBJ1-2, with a tentative D call TRBD1 (5 bases). Germline assignment: CDR1 MNHEY and CDR2 SVGAGI. This CDR3 contains 14 residues. Trimming stripped 2 bases from V and 7 bases from J, with 14 bases between. The CDR3 protein is CASSYAPQGFGYTF. In DNA form, the CDR3 reads TGTGCCAGCAGTTACGCCCCCCAGGGATTTGGCTACACCTTC.

This clonotype was seen repeatedly, ten times or more. The V call is TRBV7-8, the J call TRBJ2-2, with no clear D. Germline assignment: CDR1 SGHVS and CDR2 FQNEAQ. Trimming took 2 bases from V and 3 from J, leaving 7 bases between them. The CDR3 runs to 14 residues. The CDR3 is CASSLSGYTGELFF. The CDR3 DNA reads TGTGCCAGCAGCTTAAGTGGATACACCGGGGAGCTGTTTTTT.

This rearrangement joins TRBV7-8 to TRBJ2-5; D tentatively reads TRBD1 or TRBD2 (5 bases each). The CDR3 loop spans 15 amino acids. Trimming left V 2 bases short and J 9 bases short, with 19 bases between. Germline CDR1 SGHVS, CDR2 FQNEAQ. CDR3 loop: CASSLSGVGGVAQYF. The CDR3 coding sequence is TGTGCCAGCAGCTTAAGCGGCGTTGGGGGAGTGGCCCAGTACTTC.

In this sample, this clonotype turned up many times. This chain connects TRBV20-1 to TRBJ2-6; no clear D. V was clipped by 3 bases and J by 0 bases, with 9 bases between them. Germline V lookup: CDR1 DFQATT, CDR2 SNEGSKA (reference sequence). The CDR3 loop spans 15 amino acids. The CDR3 coding sequence is TGCAGTGCTAGTTCCAAGAGCTCTGGGGCCAACGTCCTGACTTTC. It codes for CSASSKSSGANVLTF.

This clonotype was seen repeatedly, ten times or more. The V and J genes are TRBV13 and TRBJ1-1; D uncertain. Per germline, CDR1 PRHDT and CDR2 FYEKMQ (reference sequence). This CDR3 has 14 residues. V shed 0 bases and J shed 4 bases, with 9 bases lying between them. The CDR3 protein is CASSLGATGTEAFF. In DNA, the CDR3 is TGTGCCAGCAGCTTAGGCGCGACGGGCACTGAAGCTTTCTTT.

This clonotype was observed many times. The CDR3 reads CASSLSPGGTGPFYEQYF. CDR3 DNA sequence: TGTGCCAGCAGCTTATCCCCCGGCGGGACAGGGCCTTTCTACGAGCAGTACTTC. V usage is TRBV7-9 and J usage is TRBJ2-7; 9 bases line up with TRBD1. V trimming: 2 bases; J trimming: 3 bases; junction bases outside the gene matches: 14. The CDR3 runs 18 residues. Germline V CDR1 and CDR2: SEHNR, FQNEAQ (reference sequence).

This clonotype was counted many times. The V gene is TRBV27, the J gene TRBJ1-2, with D tentatively TRBD1 (5 bases). The CDR3 length is 15 residues. V was shortened by 6 bases and J by 4 bases, with 18 bases between the two germline ends. Germline V gives CDR1 MNHEY, CDR2 SMNVEV (reference sequence). The CDR3 DNA is TGTGCCAGCAGCCAGACCCCGGCAGGGCTCTATGGCTACACCTTC. Its protein is CASSQTPAGLYGYTF.

Ten or more counts support this clonotype. This chain joins TRBV20-1 and TRBJ1-2, with no clear D. There are 13 residues in the CDR3. Germline V gene lookup returns CDR1 DFQATT and CDR2 SNEGSKA (reference sequence). V was pared by 0 bases and J by 8 bases, with 13 bases between. CDR3 bases: TGCAGTGCTAGAGATGTACCGGTGCGGGGCTACACCTTC. Amino acids: CSARDVPVRGYTF.

This clonotype has ten or more counts. V and J are TRBV19 and TRBJ2-2; D gene unclear. This CDR3 spans 13 amino acids. Trimming took 4 bases from V and 1 from J, leaving 4 bases between them. In germline, CDR1 is LNHDA, CDR2 SQIVND (reference sequence). CDR3 amino acids: CASSTGNTGELFF. CDR3 DNA sequence: TGTGCCAGTAGTACAGGGAACACCGGGGAGCTGTTTTTT.

This clonotype showed up just a few times. The J gene is TRBJ2-7, the V gene TRBV5-1; perhaps TRBD1 as D (6 bases). Trimming took off 5 bases at V and 6 bases at J, with 15 bases between the two ends. The CDR3 extends over 13 amino acids. Germline lookup yields CDR1 SGHRS and CDR2 YFSETQ. This chain's CDR3 is CASRAPGQSEQYF. CDR3 in DNA: TGCGCCAGCAGGGCCCCGGGACAATCCGAGCAGTACTTC. Full variable domain (missing parts from reference TRBV5-1 and TRBJ2-7): KAGVTQTPRYLIKTRGQQVTLSCSPISGHRSVSWYQQTPGQGLQFLFEYFSETQRNKGNFPGRFSGRQFSNSRSEMNVSTLELGDSALYLCASRAPGQSEQYFGPGTRLTVT.

This clonotype was detected many times. This sequence joins TRBV11-2 and TRBJ2-1; 11 bases are shared with TRBD2. After removal of 6 bases from V and 2 bases from J, the junction contained 9 bases not matched to a gene. Per the germline V gene, CDR1 is SGHAT and CDR2 is FQNNGV. The CDR3 contains 17 residues. The CDR3, as DNA: TGTGCCAGCAGTCGACCACTAGCGGGAGTCACCTACAATGAGCAGTTCTTC. As protein: CASSRPLAGVTYNEQFF.

This clonotype was seen at least ten times. The CDR3 region has the DNA TGCGCCAGCAGCCCCGGCCGGAGGGACACTGAAGCTTTCTTT. As protein: CASSPGRRDTEAFF. The V gene is TRBV4-1, the J gene TRBJ1-1; D is ambiguous. Germline assignment: CDR1 MGHRA and CDR2 YSYEKL. Trimming removed 4 bases from V and 3 bases from J, with 12 bases in between. This CDR3 is 14 amino acids long.